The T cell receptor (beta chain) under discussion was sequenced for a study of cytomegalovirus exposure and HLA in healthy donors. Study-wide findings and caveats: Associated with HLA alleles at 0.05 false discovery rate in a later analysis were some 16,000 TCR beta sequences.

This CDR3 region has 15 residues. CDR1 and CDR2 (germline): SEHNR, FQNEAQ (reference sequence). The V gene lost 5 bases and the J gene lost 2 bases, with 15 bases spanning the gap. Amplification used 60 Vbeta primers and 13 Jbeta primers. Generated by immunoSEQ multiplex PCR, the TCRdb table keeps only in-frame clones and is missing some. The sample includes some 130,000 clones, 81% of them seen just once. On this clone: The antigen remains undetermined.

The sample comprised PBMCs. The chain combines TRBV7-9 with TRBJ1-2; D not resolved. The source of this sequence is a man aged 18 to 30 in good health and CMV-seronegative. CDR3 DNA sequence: TGTGCCAGCAGCGCTTCGGTAAAGCCCAACTATGGCTACACCTTC. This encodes CASSASVKPNYGYTF.